Listed here are 24 T cell receptor beta chains from one sample, sequenced in a study of PD-L1 blockade in urothelial cancer. TCRdb's copy holds only in-frame clones and misses some; the assay was immunoSEQ multiplex PCR. The repertoire holds about 110,000 clones, approximately 89% seen once, with around 4% in the top ten. The time point: peripheral blood 6 weeks after treatment start. Sequenced here: PBMCs, sampled around atezolizumab (anti-PD-L1) treatment. Receptors were obtained from a man between 60 and 75 years old with urothelial cancer.

The V call is TRBV15, the J call TRBJ1-2; 9 bases align to TRBD1. This CDR3 has 13 residues. The ends lost 5 bases at V and 7 bases at J; junction bases unmatched: 5. The germline CDR1 and CDR2 sequences are LNHNV and YYDKDF (reference sequence). DNA of the CDR3: TGTGCCACCAGCCGAAGGGACAGGGCTGGCTACACCTTC. Translated: CATSRRDRAGYTF.

The CDR3 loop is CASSGQGALRPYNEQFF. The CDR3 nucleotides are TGTGCCAGCAGTGGACAGGGGGCCCTTCGCCCCTACAATGAGCAGTTCTTC. The V gene is TRBV6-1, the J gene TRBJ2-1; the match to TRBD1 covers 10 bases. Trimming cost V 4 bases and J 2 bases; bases outside gene matches: 8. CDR3 size: 17 residues. CDR1 and CDR2 (germline): MNHNS, SASEGT.

This clone was recorded only once. This chain links TRBV11-2 with TRBJ2-1; D possibly corresponds to TRBD2 (5 bases). V gave up 2 bases and J gave up 2 bases, with 13 bases separating them. CDR1 and CDR2 from the germline V gene are SGHAT and FQNNGV. The CDR3 runs 16 residues. CDR3 coding DNA: TGTGCCAGCAGCTTAATAAGCGGTCCGGCCTACAATGAGCAGTTCTTC. It is translated as CASSLISGPAYNEQFF.

The chain carries TRBV27 and TRBJ1-1; D possibly corresponds to TRBD1 (5 bases). CDR1 and CDR2 (germline): MNHEY, SMNVEV (reference sequence). Between the trimmed V and J ends, which lost 2 bases and 3 bases, there was a span of 10 bases. CDR3 length: 14 amino acids. CDR3 sequence: CASSLISGDTEAFF. The CDR3 region has the DNA TGTGCCAGCAGTTTAATATCGGGGGACACTGAAGCTTTCTTT.

The V call is TRBV18, the J call TRBJ2-1; perhaps TRBD1 as D (5 bases). V gave up 6 bases and J gave up 8 bases, with 20 bases separating them. The germline gives CDR1 KGHSH, CDR2 LQKENI. The CDR3 is made up of 15 amino acids. CDR3 residues: CASSRRQGSTYEQFF. In DNA form, the CDR3 reads TGTGCCAGCTCCCGCCGGCAGGGTTCGACATATGAGCAGTTCTTC.

The chain joins TRBV6-4 to TRBJ2-5, with a possible D match to TRBD2 (6 bases). CDR3 size: 17 residues. Germline V gene sequence: CDR1 MRHNA, CDR2 SNTAGT. V lost 4 bases, J lost 5 bases, and 23 bases lay in between. CDR3 residues: CASSGTHRATEGETQYF. The CDR3, as DNA: TGTGCCAGCAGTGGTACCCATAGAGCGACGGAGGGGGAGACCCAGTACTTC.

The chain links TRBV2 to TRBJ1-2; 7 positions agree with TRBD1. J was trimmed by 3 bases and V by 7 bases; bases with no gene match: 11. Germline V gives CDR1 SNHLY, CDR2 FYNNEI. This CDR3 spans 15 amino acids. In DNA form, the CDR3 reads TGTGCCAGCACACCAATTACAGGGGAGGACTATGGCTACACCTTC. Translation gives CASTPITGEDYGYTF.

The V and J genes are TRBV6-5 and TRBJ2-5; 8 positions match TRBD1. From germline, CDR1 is MNHEY and CDR2 SVGAGI. V was pared by 5 bases and J by 5 bases, with 7 bases of the junction left unmatched. The CDR3 is made up of 14 amino acids. The CDR3 nucleotides read TGTGCCAGCAGTCTGCAGGGGGCGGGGGAGACCCAGTACTTC. It is translated as CASSLQGAGETQYF.

This clone was counted a single time. This sequence joins TRBV7-2 and TRBJ1-5; TRBD1 matches 7 bases. The CDR3 has 15 residues. Trimming at V came to 5 bases and at J to 2 bases, leaving 6 bases not matched to a gene. In germline, CDR1 is SGHTA, CDR2 FQGNSA. The CDR3 is CASSKTGVRNQPQHF. The DNA of the CDR3 is TGTGCCAGCAGCAAAACAGGGGTTCGCAATCAGCCCCAGCATTTT.

This clone was picked up one time. The rearrangement joins TRBV7-9 to TRBJ1-1; 9 bases fit TRBD1. Germline V gives CDR1 SEHNR, CDR2 FQNEAQ (reference sequence). Unmatched junction bases numbered 6, after V lost 4 bases and J lost 0 bases. CDR3 length equals 16 residues. The CDR3 is CASSWTGVYMNTEAFF. CDR3 sequence (DNA): TGTGCCAGCAGCTGGACAGGGGTATACATGAACACTGAAGCTTTCTTT.

The chain links TRBV7-3 to TRBJ2-1; D remains ambiguous. Germline CDR1 SGHTA, CDR2 FQGTGA. V was shortened by 5 bases and J by 6 bases, with 8 bases between the two germline ends. CDR3 length equals 12 residues. CDR3 in amino acids: CASSLDGNEQFF. The CDR3 DNA is TGTGCCAGCAGCCTAGACGGCAATGAGCAGTTCTTC.

The chain has TRBV7-2 and TRBJ2-5; 7 bases agree with TRBD2. The V gene end was trimmed by 5 bases and the J gene end by 2 bases; junction bases not matched to a gene: 8. This CDR3 region has 15 residues. Germline V gives CDR1 SGHTA, CDR2 FQGNSA. The CDR3: CASSISWGGQETQYF. CDR3 nucleotides: TGTGCCAGCAGCATATCGTGGGGAGGGCAAGAGACCCAGTACTTC.

V gene TRBV6-4 combines with J gene TRBJ2-2, with no clear D. The CDR3 contains 14 residues. With 4 bases removed from V and 1 base from J, the gap between germline ends came to 7 bases. Germline V gives CDR1 MRHNA, CDR2 SNTAGT. This chain's CDR3 is CASSVERNTGELFF. The CDR3 nucleotides read TGTGCCAGCAGTGTTGAGAGGAACACCGGGGAGCTGTTTTTT.

The chain recombines TRBV7-9 with TRBJ1-5, with 10 nucleotides matching TRBD1. After removal of 5 bases from V and 5 bases from J, the junction contained 12 bases not matched to a gene. This CDR3 comprises 17 residues. Per germline, CDR1 SEHNR and CDR2 FQNEAQ (reference sequence). CDR3 residues: CASSQLGGTGVYQPQHF. The DNA of the CDR3 is TGTGCCAGCAGCCAATTAGGTGGGACAGGGGTATATCAGCCCCAGCATTTT.

The chain carries TRBV11-2 and TRBJ2-6; possible D gene TRBD1, 5 bases. Looked up from germline, CDR1 is SGHAT and CDR2 is FQNNGV. V lost 5 bases to trimming and J lost 5 bases, with 13 bases between them. The CDR3 is 15 residues long. The CDR3 reads CASSPQGTWANVLTF. The CDR3 DNA reads as TGTGCCAGCAGCCCTCAGGGTACCTGGGCCAACGTCCTGACTTTC.

The genes are TRBV5-4 and TRBJ2-5; 7 bases are shared with TRBD1. Trimming removed 4 bases from V and 5 bases from J; junction bases left unmatched: 5. Germline V lookup: CDR1 SGHNT, CDR2 YYREEE (reference sequence). This CDR3 region has 13 residues. The CDR3 DNA sequence: TGTGCCAGCAGCCCGGGGACAGCCGAGACCCAGTACTTC. It specifies CASSPGTAETQYF.

This clone has a single count. The rearrangement joins TRBV5-1 to TRBJ1-3; D gene uncertain. The ends were cut back, 1 base at V and 0 bases at J, with 8 bases in the middle. The CDR3 sequence is 15 residues long. In germline, CDR1 is SGHRS, CDR2 YFSETQ. The DNA for the CDR3 is TGCGCCAGCAGCTTGCGAGCGGGCTCTGGAAACACCATATATTTT. The encoded protein is CASSLRAGSGNTIYF.

The chain employs TRBV6-5 and TRBJ1-5; 7 bases line up with TRBD1. Germline V gives CDR1 MNHEY, CDR2 SVGAGI. The CDR3 contains 14 residues. V lost 2 bases and J lost 8; bases outside the gene matches: 6. The DNA for the CDR3 is TGTGCCAGCAGTTACCAGCAGGGGGGCGAGCCCCAGCATTTT. Its protein product is CASSYQQGGEPQHF.

V usage is TRBV4-1 and J usage is TRBJ2-1; 11 bases are shared with TRBD2. Germline V CDR1 and CDR2: MGHRA, YSYEKL. This CDR3 is 16 amino acids long. Trimming removed 3 bases from V and 4 bases from J; junction bases left unmatched: 5. CDR3 sequence reads: CASSQELAGGYNEQFF. CDR3 in DNA: TGCGCCAGCAGCCAGGAGCTAGCGGGGGGTTACAATGAGCAGTTCTTC.

The V call is TRBV7-6, the J call TRBJ2-1; D uncertain. With 3 bases removed from V and 0 bases from J, the gap between germline ends came to 12 bases. There are 16 residues in the CDR3. Germline loops: CDR1 SGHVS, CDR2 FNYEAQ. This CDR3 reads CASSFIYSSSYNEQFF. The CDR3 nucleotides are TGTGCCAGCAGCTTTATCTACTCGAGCTCCTACAATGAGCAGTTCTTC.

The CDR3 nucleotides read TGTGCCAGCAGTTCAGGGTCATGGGAACAGTTCTTC. Amino acids: CASSSGSWEQFF. This chain uses TRBV7-9 with TRBJ2-1, with D possibly TRBD1 on 5 matching bases. The CDR3 length is 12 residues. V lost 6 bases, J lost 13 bases, and 16 bases lay in between. CDR1 and CDR2 from the germline V gene are SEHNR and FQNEAQ (reference sequence).

In DNA, the CDR3 is TGTGCCAGCTCACCATCAGACAGGGCCCAAGAGACCCAGTACTTC. Amino acids: CASSPSDRAQETQYF. The gene calls are TRBV18 and TRBJ2-5, with 7 bases identical to TRBD1. The CDR3 is made up of 15 amino acids. V lost 2 bases to trimming and J lost 1 base; unmatched junction nucleotides: 4. Germline lookup yields CDR1 KGHSH and CDR2 LQKENI. Together with reference TRBV18 and TRBJ2-5, the CDR3 gives the full variable domain: NAGVMQNPRHLVRRRGQEARLRCSPMKGHSHVYWYRQLPEEGLKFMVYLQKENIIDESGMPKERFSAEFPKEGPSILRIQQVVRGDSAAYFCASSPSDRAQETQYFGPGTRLLVL.

The chain couples TRBV5-6 to TRBJ2-5; no firm D call. Trimming shortened V by 2 bases and J by 3 bases, and 8 bases separated the two germline ends. This CDR3 spans 13 amino acids. The germline gives CDR1 SGHDT, CDR2 YYEEEE. The CDR3 loop is CASSFVLEETQYF. CDR3 DNA: TGTGCCAGCAGCTTCGTTTTAGAAGAGACCCAGTACTTC.

To note about this clone: One junction end does not reproduce the germline sequence, and a read error may be involved. The rearrangement joins TRBV6-1 to TRBJ2-1; TRBD2 matches 9 bases. Germline CDR1 is MNHNS and CDR2 is SASEGT. The CDR3 runs 17 residues. The CDR3 loop is CASSQAPGLATAPEQFF. As DNA, the CDR3 is TGTGCCAGCAGTCAAGCCCCGGGACTAGCAACCGCCCCTGAGCAGTTCTTC.